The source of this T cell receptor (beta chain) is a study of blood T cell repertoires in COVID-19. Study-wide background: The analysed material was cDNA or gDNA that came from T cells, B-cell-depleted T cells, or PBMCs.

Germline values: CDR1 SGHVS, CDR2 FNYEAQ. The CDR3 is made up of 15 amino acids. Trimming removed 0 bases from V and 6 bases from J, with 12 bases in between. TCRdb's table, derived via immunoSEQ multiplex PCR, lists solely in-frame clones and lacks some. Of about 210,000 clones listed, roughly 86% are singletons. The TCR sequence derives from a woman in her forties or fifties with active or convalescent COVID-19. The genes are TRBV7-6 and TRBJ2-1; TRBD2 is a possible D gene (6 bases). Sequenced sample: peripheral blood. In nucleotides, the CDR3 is TGTGCCAGCAGCTTAGCGTCTAATAGCGGCAATGAGCAGTTCTTC. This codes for CASSLASNSGNEQFF.